This is a list of T cell receptor beta chains from one sample in a study of beta chain features in type 1 diabetes. Using immunoSEQ multiplex PCR, the repertoire was profiled, and TCRdb retains in-frame clones only, with some absent. This table has around 160,000 clones, 40% to 60% appearing once. Material: Tregs from blood. These receptors all come from a man between 18 and 29 years old in good health. Each CDR3 is given with its conserved first and last residue. A D gene is named only where the DNA matches it firmly. For some rows the clone size is stated as once, few or many, or as a class when expanded; others skip it.

clone size: -
J gene: TRBJ2-1
D gene: TRBD2
V gene: TRBV29-1
CDR3 DNA: TGCAGCGCGGGGAGGGTGAGCTCCTACAATGAGCAGTTCTTC
CDR3 protein: CSAGRVSSYNEQFF

clone size: -
J gene: TRBJ1-1
D gene: -
V gene: TRBV2
CDR3 DNA: TGTGCCAGCAGTGAAGGGGGCGCAGGCACTGAAGCTTTCTTT
CDR3 protein: CASSEGGAGTEAFF

clone size: -
J gene: TRBJ1-1
D gene: TRBD1
V gene: TRBV5-6
CDR3 DNA: TGTGCCAGCAGCTTTACGGACAGGGACACTGAAGCTTTCTTT
CDR3 protein: CASSFTDRDTEAFF

clone size: once
J gene: TRBJ1-2
D gene: -
V gene: TRBV5-4
CDR3 DNA: TGTGCCAGCAGCTTGGCCGGTGCAGGAGGCTATGGCTACACCTTC
CDR3 protein: CASSLAGAGGYGYTF

clone size: -
J gene: TRBJ1-2
D gene: -
V gene: TRBV7-8
CDR3 DNA: TGTGCCAGCAGCTTCCTCTGGCTGGTTGGCTACACCTTC
CDR3 protein: CASSFLWLVGYTF

clone size: -
J gene: TRBJ1-1
D gene: TRBD1
V gene: TRBV19
CDR3 DNA: TGTGCCAGTAGCCACCCAGGGGGGCAAGCTTTCTTT
CDR3 protein: CASSHPGGQAFF

clone size: -
J gene: TRBJ1-4
D gene: TRBD1
V gene: TRBV11-2
CDR3 DNA: TGTGCCAGCAGCTACAGGGGGCGCGGAGCTAATGAAAAACTGTTTTTT
CDR3 protein: CASSYRGRGANEKLFF

clone size: -
J gene: TRBJ1-2
D gene: -
V gene: TRBV15
CDR3 DNA: TGTGCCACCAGCCCCTGGACAGCCCCGATCGAGGGCTACACCTTC
CDR3 protein: CATSPWTAPIEGYTF

clone size: -
J gene: TRBJ1-2
D gene: TRBD1
V gene: TRBV18
CDR3 DNA: TGTGCCAGCTCAGCCCGGGACAGTAACTATGGCTACACCTTC
CDR3 protein: CASSARDSNYGYTF

clone size: once
J gene: TRBJ2-1
D gene: -
V gene: TRBV27
CDR3 DNA: TGTGCCAGCAGTTTTTGGGGGGTCGCTGTTAACTACAATGAGCAGTTCTTC
CDR3 protein: CASSFWGVAVNYNEQFF

clone size: few
J gene: TRBJ1-1
D gene: -
V gene: TRBV23-1
CDR3 DNA: TGCGCCAGCACGCGTCCGGGAAAGGACACTGAAGCTTTCTTT
CDR3 protein: CASTRPGKDTEAFF

clone size: -
J gene: TRBJ2-3
D gene: -
V gene: TRBV28
CDR3 DNA: TGTGCCAGCAGTTCACGCGGGGCGAGATTCACAGATACGCAGTATTTT
CDR3 protein: CASSSRGARFTDTQYF

clone size: -
J gene: TRBJ2-1
D gene: TRBD2
V gene: TRBV9
CDR3 DNA: TGTGCCAGCAGCGTAGTCCCGACTAGCGGGCTGAGCTCCTACAATGAGCAGTTCTTC
CDR3 protein: CASSVVPTSGLSSYNEQFF

clone size: -
J gene: TRBJ2-1
D gene: TRBD1
V gene: TRBV7-2
CDR3 DNA: TGTGCCAGCAGCGCCCGGACAGGGCGGGATGAGCAGTTCTTC
CDR3 protein: CASSARTGRDEQFF

clone size: -
J gene: TRBJ1-2
D gene: TRBD1
V gene: TRBV7-2
CDR3 DNA: TGTGCCAGCAGCCCCGGGACAGGGTCGTTTATAGGCGGCTACACCTTC
CDR3 protein: CASSPGTGSFIGGYTF

clone size: -
J gene: TRBJ2-2
D gene: TRBD1
V gene: TRBV7-2
CDR3 DNA: TGTGCCAGCAGTCAGAATAGGGGGCAGCGCACCGGGGAGCTGTTTTTT
CDR3 protein: CASSQNRGQRTGELFF

clone size: few
J gene: TRBJ2-1
D gene: TRBD1
V gene: TRBV4-1
CDR3 DNA: TGCGCCAGCAGCCAGCGGGACAGGGCTAATGAGCAGTTCTTC
CDR3 protein: CASSQRDRANEQFF

clone size: -
J gene: TRBJ2-7
D gene: TRBD1
V gene: TRBV2
CDR3 DNA: TGTGCCAGCAGTGACGGGATCCGGGGACAGGGGGGCTCCGAGCAGTACTTC
CDR3 protein: CASSDGIRGQGGSEQYF

clone size: few
J gene: TRBJ2-2
D gene: TRBD2
V gene: TRBV5-1
CDR3 DNA: TGCGCCAGCAAAAGTAGCGGGACCGGGGAGCTGTTTTTT
CDR3 protein: CASKSSGTGELFF

clone size: -
J gene: TRBJ2-7
D gene: -
V gene: TRBV10-3
CDR3 DNA: TGTGCCATCAGTGAGCCGATTCGGAGCTCCTACGAGCAGTACTTC
CDR3 protein: CAISEPIRSSYEQYF

clone size: -
J gene: TRBJ2-5
D gene: TRBD2
V gene: TRBV4-3
CDR3 DNA: TGCGCCAGCAGCCAAGATGTTAGCGGGGGCCGGGAGACCCAGTACTTC
CDR3 protein: CASSQDVSGGRETQYF

clone size: -
J gene: TRBJ1-2
D gene: -
V gene: TRBV9
CDR3 DNA: TGTGCCAGCAGCGTACCAGGCGAACGTGGCTACACCTTC
CDR3 protein: CASSVPGERGYTF

clone size: -
J gene: TRBJ1-4
D gene: -
V gene: TRBV7-9
CDR3 DNA: TGTGCCAGCAGCTGGACAGTTTCCGAAAAACTGTTTTTT
CDR3 protein: CASSWTVSEKLFF

clone size: few
J gene: TRBJ2-7
D gene: -
V gene: TRBV4-2
CDR3 DNA: TGTGCCAGCAGCCAAGGGGTCTCCCGAGGGGGCGAGCAGTACTTC
CDR3 protein: CASSQGVSRGGEQYF

clone size: -
J gene: TRBJ2-1
D gene: TRBD2
V gene: TRBV7-9
CDR3 DNA: TGTGCCAGCAGCCCCAGAGCGGGAGTTAATGAGCAGTTCTTC
CDR3 protein: CASSPRAGVNEQFF

clone size: -
J gene: TRBJ1-5
D gene: -
V gene: TRBV7-2
CDR3 DNA: TGTGCCAGCAGCTTAGTGGGACATGGGGATCAGCCCCAGCATTTT
CDR3 protein: CASSLVGHGDQPQHF

clone size: -
J gene: TRBJ2-3
D gene: TRBD1
V gene: TRBV7-6
CDR3 DNA: TGTGCCAGCAGCCCGCGGGTACAGGGGGTCGCAGATACGCAGTATTTT
CDR3 protein: CASSPRVQGVADTQYF

clone size: -
J gene: TRBJ2-1
D gene: -
V gene: TRBV20-1
CDR3 DNA: TGCAGTGCTTTTACTAGTTTTGAGCAGTTCTTC
CDR3 protein: CSAFTSFEQFF

clone size: once
J gene: TRBJ2-7
D gene: -
V gene: TRBV6-1
CDR3 DNA: TGTGCCAGCAGTGAAGTGAAACAGGGCGGGCAGTACTTC
CDR3 protein: CASSEVKQGGQYF

clone size: few
J gene: TRBJ1-2
D gene: -
V gene: TRBV29-1
CDR3 DNA: TGCAGCGTGAAGGAGCCCGGCTATGGCTACACCTTC
CDR3 protein: CSVKEPGYGYTF

clone size: -
J gene: TRBJ2-1
D gene: -
V gene: TRBV19
CDR3 DNA: TGTGCCAGTAGTATGAGGGACAATGAGCAGTTCTTC
CDR3 protein: CASSMRDNEQFF

clone size: -
J gene: TRBJ2-1
D gene: TRBD1
V gene: TRBV5-1
CDR3 DNA: TGCGCCAGCTTAATGGGTTCGGGACAGGGTTGGAATGAGCAGTTCTTC
CDR3 protein: CASLMGSGQGWNEQFF

clone size: few
J gene: TRBJ1-1
D gene: -
V gene: TRBV4-3
CDR3 DNA: TGCGCCAGCAGAAGGACAGAGAACACTGAAGCTTTCTTT
CDR3 protein: CASRRTENTEAFF

clone size: -
J gene: TRBJ2-3
D gene: -
V gene: TRBV7-3
CDR3 DNA: TGTGCCAGCAGCCCTCGGACTATCGGCGCGCAGTATTTT
CDR3 protein: CASSPRTIGAQYF

clone size: -
J gene: TRBJ1-6
D gene: -
V gene: TRBV27
CDR3 DNA: TGTGCCAGCAGTCCATACCAGGGTAATGGTTCACCCCTCCACTTT
CDR3 protein: CASSPYQGNGSPLHF

clone size: few
J gene: TRBJ2-7
D gene: -
V gene: TRBV7-2
CDR3 DNA: TGTGCCAGCAGCATTACAGGTCCTCCGAGCTCCTACGAGCAGTACTTC
CDR3 protein: CASSITGPPSSYEQYF

clone size: -
J gene: TRBJ1-2
D gene: -
V gene: TRBV7-2
CDR3 DNA: TGTGCCGTTGGCTACTATGGCTACACCTTC
CDR3 protein: CAVGYYGYTF

clone size: once
J gene: TRBJ1-6
D gene: -
V gene: TRBV30
CDR3 DNA: TGTGCCTGGAGTGTACGACGGGGGGTTGATTCACCCCTCCACTTT
CDR3 protein: CAWSVRRGVDSPLHF

clone size: -
J gene: TRBJ2-7
D gene: -
V gene: TRBV7-9
CDR3 DNA: TGTGCCAGCAGCCCCGAGTTGAGATCGAACGAGCAGTACTTC
CDR3 protein: CASSPELRSNEQYF

clone size: -
J gene: TRBJ2-2
D gene: TRBD2
V gene: TRBV5-4
CDR3 DNA: TGTGCCAGCAGCTTGGTTTTTGGGCGGGGGGCGAACACCGGGGAGCTGTTTTTT
CDR3 protein: CASSLVFGRGANTGELFF

clone size: -
J gene: TRBJ2-1
D gene: TRBD1
V gene: TRBV5-4
CDR3 DNA: TGTGCCAGCAGCTCGGACAGGGCGTTAAGCGATGAGCAGTTCTTC
CDR3 protein: CASSSDRALSDEQFF

clone size: -
J gene: TRBJ1-6
D gene: TRBD1
V gene: TRBV7-2
CDR3 DNA: TGTGCCAGCAGCTTAGGTTACAGGGGGCGCGGATCACCCCTCCACTTT
CDR3 protein: CASSLGYRGRGSPLHF